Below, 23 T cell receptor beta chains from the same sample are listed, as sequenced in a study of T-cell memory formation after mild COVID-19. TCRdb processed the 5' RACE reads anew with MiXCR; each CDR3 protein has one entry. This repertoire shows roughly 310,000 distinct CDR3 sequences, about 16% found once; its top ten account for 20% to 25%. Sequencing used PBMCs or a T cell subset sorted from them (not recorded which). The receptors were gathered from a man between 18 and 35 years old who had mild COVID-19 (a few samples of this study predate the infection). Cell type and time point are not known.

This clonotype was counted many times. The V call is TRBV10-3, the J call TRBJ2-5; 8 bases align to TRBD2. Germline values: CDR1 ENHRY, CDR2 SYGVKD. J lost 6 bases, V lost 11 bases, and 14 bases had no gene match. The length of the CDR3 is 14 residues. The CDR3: CAVTAGLGLQTQYF. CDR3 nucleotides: TGTGCCGTAACAGCGGGACTAGGGTTGCAGACCCAGTACTTC.

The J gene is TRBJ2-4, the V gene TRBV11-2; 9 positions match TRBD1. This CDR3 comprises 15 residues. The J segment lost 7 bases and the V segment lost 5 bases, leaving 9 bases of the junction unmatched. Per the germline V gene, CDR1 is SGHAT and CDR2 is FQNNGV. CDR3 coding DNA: TGTGCCAGCAGCCAGAATGACAGGGGGTTTAACATTCAGTACTTC. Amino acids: CASSQNDRGFNIQYF.

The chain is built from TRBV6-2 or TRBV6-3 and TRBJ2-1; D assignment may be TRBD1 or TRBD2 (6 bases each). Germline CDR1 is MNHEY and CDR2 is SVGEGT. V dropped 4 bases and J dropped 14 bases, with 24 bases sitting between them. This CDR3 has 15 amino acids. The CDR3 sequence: CASSLRDRSGVLEFF. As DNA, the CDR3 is TGTGCCAGCAGTTTGAGAGACAGGTCGGGAGTTCTCGAGTTCTTC.

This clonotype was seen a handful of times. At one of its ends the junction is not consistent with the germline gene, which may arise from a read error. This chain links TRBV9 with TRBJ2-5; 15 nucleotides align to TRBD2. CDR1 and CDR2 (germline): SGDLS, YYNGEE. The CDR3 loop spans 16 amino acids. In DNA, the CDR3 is TGTGCCAGAAGCGGGGGACTAGCGGGGGGCCAAGAGACCCAGTACTTC. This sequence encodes CARSGGLAGGQETQYF.

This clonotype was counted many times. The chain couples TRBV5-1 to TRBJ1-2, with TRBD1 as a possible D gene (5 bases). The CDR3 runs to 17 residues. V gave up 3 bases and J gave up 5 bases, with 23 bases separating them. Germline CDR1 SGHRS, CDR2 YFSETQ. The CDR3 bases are TGCGCCAGCAGCTCTTCATACGGACAAGCTTTGAGTTATGGCTACACCTTC. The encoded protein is CASSSSYGQALSYGYTF. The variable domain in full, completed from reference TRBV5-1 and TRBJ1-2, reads KAGVTQTPRYLIKTRGQQVTLSCSPISGHRSVSWYQQTPGQGLQFLFEYFSETQRNKGNFPGRFSGRQFSNSRSEMNVSTLELGDSALYLCASSSSYGQALSYGYTFGSGTRLTVV.

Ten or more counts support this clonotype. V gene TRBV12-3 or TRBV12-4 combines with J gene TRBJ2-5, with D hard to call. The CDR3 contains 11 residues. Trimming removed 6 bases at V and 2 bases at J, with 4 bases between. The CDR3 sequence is CASRQQETQYF. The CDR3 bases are TGTGCCAGCAGACAACAAGAGACCCAGTACTTC.

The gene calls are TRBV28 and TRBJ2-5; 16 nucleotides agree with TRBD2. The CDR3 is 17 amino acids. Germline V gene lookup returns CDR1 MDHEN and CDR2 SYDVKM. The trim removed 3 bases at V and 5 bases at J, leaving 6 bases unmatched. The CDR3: CASSLGTSGGAVETQYF. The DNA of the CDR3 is TGTGCCAGCAGTTTGGGGACTAGCGGGGGGGCGGTGGAGACCCAGTACTTC.

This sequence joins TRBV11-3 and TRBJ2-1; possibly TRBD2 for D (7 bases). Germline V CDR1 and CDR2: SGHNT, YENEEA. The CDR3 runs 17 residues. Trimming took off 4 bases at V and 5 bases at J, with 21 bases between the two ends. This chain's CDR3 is CASSSYESAGANNEQFF. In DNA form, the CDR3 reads TGTGCCAGCAGCTCCTACGAGTCGGCGGGGGCTAACAATGAGCAGTTCTTC. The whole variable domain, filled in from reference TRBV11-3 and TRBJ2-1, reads EAGVVQSPRYKIIEKKQPVAFWCNPISGHNTLYWYLQNLGQGPELLIRYENEEAVDDSQLPKDRFSAERLKGVDSTLKIQPAELGDSAVYLCASSSYESAGANNEQFFGPGTRLTVL.

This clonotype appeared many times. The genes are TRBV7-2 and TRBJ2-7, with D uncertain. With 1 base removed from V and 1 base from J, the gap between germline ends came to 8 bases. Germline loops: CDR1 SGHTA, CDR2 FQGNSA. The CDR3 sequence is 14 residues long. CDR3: CASSLGWGSYEQYF. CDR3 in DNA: TGTGCCAGCAGCTTAGGATGGGGTTCCTACGAGCAGTACTTC.

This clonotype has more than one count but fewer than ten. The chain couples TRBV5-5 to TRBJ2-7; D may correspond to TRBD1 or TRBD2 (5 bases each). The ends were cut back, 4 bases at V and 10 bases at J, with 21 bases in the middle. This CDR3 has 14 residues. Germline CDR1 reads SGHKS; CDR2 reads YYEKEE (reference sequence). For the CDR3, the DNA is TGTGCCAGCAGCGGCACCGGGACCCTCCACGGTCAGTACGTC. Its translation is CASSGTGTLHGQYV.

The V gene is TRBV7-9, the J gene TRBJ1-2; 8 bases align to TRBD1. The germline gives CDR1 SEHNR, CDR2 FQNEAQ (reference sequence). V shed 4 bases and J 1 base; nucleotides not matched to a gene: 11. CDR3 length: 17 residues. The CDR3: CASSSLRQGSFNYGYTF. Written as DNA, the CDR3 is TGTGCCAGCAGCTCCCTAAGACAGGGGTCCTTTAACTATGGCTACACCTTC.

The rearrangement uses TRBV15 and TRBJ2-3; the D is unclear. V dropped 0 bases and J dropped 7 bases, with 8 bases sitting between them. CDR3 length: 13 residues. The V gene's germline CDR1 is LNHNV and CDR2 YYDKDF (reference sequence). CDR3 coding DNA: TGTGCCACCAGCAGAGATCAGAGATATACGCAGTATTTT. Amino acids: CATSRDQRYTQYF.

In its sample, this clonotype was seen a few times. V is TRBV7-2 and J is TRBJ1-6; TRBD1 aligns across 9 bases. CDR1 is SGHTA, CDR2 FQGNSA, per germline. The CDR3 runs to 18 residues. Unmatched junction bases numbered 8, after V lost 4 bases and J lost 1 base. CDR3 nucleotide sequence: TGTGCCAGCAGCTCCTCGCGGGGGACAGGGTCCTATAATTCACCCCTCCACTTT. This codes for CASSSSRGTGSYNSPLHF.

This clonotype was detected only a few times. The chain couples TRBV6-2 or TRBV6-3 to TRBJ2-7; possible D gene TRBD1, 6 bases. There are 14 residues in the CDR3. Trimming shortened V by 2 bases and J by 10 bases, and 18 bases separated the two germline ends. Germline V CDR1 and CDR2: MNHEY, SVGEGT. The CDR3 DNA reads TGTGCCAGCAGTTACGGAAGTGGGGGCGCGAACCAGTACGTC. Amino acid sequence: CASSYGSGGANQYV.

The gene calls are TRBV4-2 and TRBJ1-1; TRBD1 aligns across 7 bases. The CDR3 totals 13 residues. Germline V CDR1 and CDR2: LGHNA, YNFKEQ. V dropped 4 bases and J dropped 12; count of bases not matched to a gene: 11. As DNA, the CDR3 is TGTGCCAGCAGCCCAAGCACAGGGGAGACGACTTTCTTT. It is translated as CASSPSTGETTFF.

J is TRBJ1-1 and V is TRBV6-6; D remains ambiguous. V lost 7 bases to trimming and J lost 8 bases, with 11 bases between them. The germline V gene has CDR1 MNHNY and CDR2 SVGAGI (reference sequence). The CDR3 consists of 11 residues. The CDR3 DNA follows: TGTGCCAGCACGGTGGCCGGAGAAGCTTTCTTT. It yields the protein CASTVAGEAFF.

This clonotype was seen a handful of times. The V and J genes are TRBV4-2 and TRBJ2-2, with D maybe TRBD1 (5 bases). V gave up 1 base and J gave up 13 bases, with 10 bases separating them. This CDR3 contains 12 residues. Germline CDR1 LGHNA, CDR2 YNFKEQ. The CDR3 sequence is CASSQARAALFF. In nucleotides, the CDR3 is TGTGCCAGCAGCCAAGCCAGGGCCGCGCTGTTTTTT.

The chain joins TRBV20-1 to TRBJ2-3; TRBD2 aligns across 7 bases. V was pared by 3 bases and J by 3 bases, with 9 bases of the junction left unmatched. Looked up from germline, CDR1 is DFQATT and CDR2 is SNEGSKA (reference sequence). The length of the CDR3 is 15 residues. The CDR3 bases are TGCAGTGCTAGTTCCCCGGGACTAACGACAGATACGCAGTATTTT. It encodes CSASSPGLTTDTQYF.

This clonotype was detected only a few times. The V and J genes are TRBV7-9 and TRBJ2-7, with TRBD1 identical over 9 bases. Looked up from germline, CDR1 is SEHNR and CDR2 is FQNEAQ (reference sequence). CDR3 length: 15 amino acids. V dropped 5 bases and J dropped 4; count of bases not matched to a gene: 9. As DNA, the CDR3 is TGTGCCAGCAGCCGACCGCCGGGACAGGGATACGAGCAGTACTTC. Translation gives CASSRPPGQGYEQYF. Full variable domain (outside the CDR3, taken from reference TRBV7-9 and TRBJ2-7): DTGVSQNPRHKITKRGQNVTFRCDPISEHNRLYWYRQTLGQGPEFLTYFQNEAQLEKSRLLSDRFSAERPKGSFSTLEIQRTEQGDSAMYLCASSRPPGQGYEQYFGPGTRLTVT.

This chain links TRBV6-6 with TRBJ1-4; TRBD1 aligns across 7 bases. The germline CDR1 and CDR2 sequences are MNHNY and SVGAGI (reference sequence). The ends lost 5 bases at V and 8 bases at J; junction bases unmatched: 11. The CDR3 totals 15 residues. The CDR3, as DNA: TGTGCCAGCAGTGACCCGACAGGGTCGGAAGAAAAACTGTTTTTT. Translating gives CASSDPTGSEEKLFF.

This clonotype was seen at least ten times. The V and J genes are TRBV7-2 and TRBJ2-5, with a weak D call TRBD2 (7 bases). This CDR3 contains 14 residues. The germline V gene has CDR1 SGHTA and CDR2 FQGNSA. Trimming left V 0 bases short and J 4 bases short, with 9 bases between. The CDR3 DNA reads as TGTGCCAGCAGCTTAGCAGGGGGGGTAGAGACCCAGTACTTC. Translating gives CASSLAGGVETQYF.

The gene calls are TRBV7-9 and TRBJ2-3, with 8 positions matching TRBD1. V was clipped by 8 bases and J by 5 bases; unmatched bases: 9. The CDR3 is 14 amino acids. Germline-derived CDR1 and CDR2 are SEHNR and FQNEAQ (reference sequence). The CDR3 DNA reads TGTGCCAGCCCAGGGGGCGGGGTTCGAGATACGCAGTATTTT. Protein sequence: CASPGGGVRDTQYF. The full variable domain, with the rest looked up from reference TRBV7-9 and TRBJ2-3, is DTGVSQNPRHKITKRGQNVTFRCDPISEHNRLYWYRQTLGQGPEFLTYFQNEAQLEKSRLLSDRFSAERPKGSFSTLEIQRTEQGDSAMYLCASPGGGVRDTQYFGPGTRLTVL.

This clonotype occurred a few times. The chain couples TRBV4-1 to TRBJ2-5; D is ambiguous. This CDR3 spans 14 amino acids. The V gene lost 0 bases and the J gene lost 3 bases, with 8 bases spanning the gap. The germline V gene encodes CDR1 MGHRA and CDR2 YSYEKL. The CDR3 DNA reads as TGCGCCAGCAGCCAAGACTGGGCTGAAGAGACCCAGTACTTC. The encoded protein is CASSQDWAEETQYF.